One and the same sample provided the 18 T cell receptor beta chains below, sequenced in a study of Ad26.COV2.S vaccination and SARS-CoV-2 variants. Treatment in this sample: roughly 20 received Ad26.COV2.S at low or high dose, single or two shots; about 5 received placebo; per-sample allocation not given. Collection of samples fell on day 63 after the first vaccine or placebo injection. The data were produced by immunoSEQ multiplex PCR, yet TCRdb's version contains in-frame clones alone and is incomplete. The sample lists 400,000 to 500,000 clones, roughly 89% occurring once. This specimen was peripheral blood, taken in a trial of Ad26.COV2.S vaccine versus placebo. These receptors were collected from a person aged 18-65 years who received the Ad26.COV2.S COVID-19 vaccine or a placebo.

The V call is TRBV19, the J call TRBJ2-4, with D perhaps TRBD1 or TRBD2 (6 bases each). Between the trimmed V and J ends, which lost 9 bases and 0 bases, there was a span of 18 bases. Per the germline V gene, CDR1 is LNHDA and CDR2 is SQIVND (reference sequence). This CDR3 comprises 16 residues. The CDR3 protein is CARGGHGGLAKNIQYF. The CDR3 nucleotides are TGTGCCAGGGGGGGCCATGGAGGGCTAGCCAAAAACATTCAGTACTTC.

This clone is a singleton in its sample. CDR3 bases: TGCGCCAGCAGCCAAGATTCGGGGGCCGGGAATGAAAAACTGTTTTTT. This codes for CASSQDSGAGNEKLFF. The chain carries TRBV4-3 and TRBJ1-4; a possible D gene is TRBD1 (6 bases). The CDR3 consists of 16 residues. Germline CDR1 LGHNA, CDR2 YSLEER. The V end was cut by 0 bases, the J end by 5 bases, with 13 bases between.

The chain is built from TRBV18 and TRBJ1-5, with a tentative D call TRBD1 (5 bases). Trimming shortened V by 6 bases and J by 5 bases, and 17 bases separated the two germline ends. The CDR3 contains 15 residues. The germline gives CDR1 KGHSH, CDR2 LQKENI. CDR3 residues: CASSPGYSRDQPQHF. In DNA, the CDR3 is TGTGCCAGCTCCCCAGGGTATTCGCGGGATCAGCCCCAGCATTTT.

The rearrangement uses TRBV6-5 and TRBJ2-1; TRBD2 might be the D (6 bases). The CDR3 totals 15 residues. The V end was cut by 10 bases, the J end by 0 bases, with 16 bases between. Per germline, CDR1 MNHEY and CDR2 SVGAGI. Written as DNA, the CDR3 is TGTGCCACGGGGGTAAGGGTTTCCTCCTACAATGAGCAGTTCTTC. It is translated as CATGVRVSSYNEQFF.

The CDR3 nucleotides read TGCAGCGGCCTAACATCGGCGGGAAACACCATATATTTT. It specifies CSGLTSAGNTIYF. The J gene is TRBJ1-3, the V gene TRBV29-1; no definite D call. Germline V gene lookup returns CDR1 SQVTM and CDR2 ANQGSEA. V was clipped by 7 bases and J by 4 bases, with 14 bases between them. The CDR3 covers 13 residues.

The chain is built from TRBV19 and TRBJ2-3; 8 bases fit TRBD2. V gave up 4 bases and J gave up 2 bases; unmatched junction bases: 14. The length of the CDR3 is 18 residues. From germline, CDR1 is LNHDA and CDR2 SQIVND (reference sequence). DNA for the CDR3: TGTGCCAGTAGTAAACGCCCATTCAGCGGGAGTACCACAGATACGCAGTATTTT. Protein sequence: CASSKRPFSGSTTDTQYF.

The chain carries TRBV2 and TRBJ2-3, with no clear D. V was cut by 10 bases and J by 3 bases, with 11 bases left in between. This CDR3 region has 12 residues. Germline CDR1 SNHLY, CDR2 FYNNEI. CDR3 nucleotides: TGTGCCACCACACACTCGACAGATACGCAGTATTTT. Translation: CATTHSTDTQYF.

The rearrangement joins TRBV7-6 to TRBJ2-2; the D gene could be TRBD1 or TRBD2 (5 bases each). The CDR3 has 15 amino acids. V lost 6 bases to trimming and J lost 0 bases, with 11 bases between them. Germline V lookup: CDR1 SGHVS, CDR2 FNYEAQ. The CDR3 loop reads CASRRDGANTGELFF. For the CDR3, the DNA is TGTGCCAGCAGACGGGACGGGGCGAACACCGGGGAGCTGTTTTTT.

V and J are TRBV7-3 and TRBJ2-1; unclear D gene. V was shortened by 1 base and J by 6 bases, with 10 bases between the two germline ends. Germline-derived CDR1 and CDR2 are SGHTA and FQGTGA. The CDR3 is made up of 14 amino acids. The CDR3 region is CASSLMGYSNEQFF. DNA of the CDR3: TGTGCCAGCAGCTTAATGGGCTACTCCAATGAGCAGTTCTTC.

The gene calls are TRBV27 and TRBJ2-3; D unclear. The germline V gene encodes CDR1 MNHEY and CDR2 SMNVEV (reference sequence). The CDR3 has 13 amino acids. Trimming left V 5 bases short and J 1 base short, with 7 bases between. CDR3 DNA: TGTGCCAGCAGTCCGACGGGCACAGATACGCAGTATTTT. As protein: CASSPTGTDTQYF.

This clone was seen just once. The J gene is TRBJ1-2, the V gene TRBV7-3; tentative D call: TRBD1 (5 bases). Germline CDR1 and CDR2: SGHTA and FQGTGA. This CDR3 contains 13 residues. Trimming removed 5 bases from V and 4 bases from J, with 11 bases in between. The CDR3 DNA is TGTGCCAGCAGCCCCGACGGGACCTATGGCTACACCTTC. This translates into CASSPDGTYGYTF.

The V call is TRBV7-9, the J call TRBJ2-7, with TRBD1 matching 7 bases. With V trimmed by 5 bases and J by 4 bases, 8 bases remained unmatched. This CDR3 region has 14 residues. The germline gives CDR1 SEHNR, CDR2 FQNEAQ (reference sequence). CDR3 sequence (DNA): TGTGCCAGCAGCCTGGGACAGTTATTTTACGAGCAGTACTTC. As protein: CASSLGQLFYEQYF.

The gene calls are TRBV6-5 and TRBJ2-5; 7 bases align to TRBD1. The ends lost 6 bases at V and 9 bases at J; junction bases unmatched: 16. Looked up from germline, CDR1 is MNHEY and CDR2 is SVGAGI. This CDR3 spans 15 amino acids. The CDR3 nucleotides read TGTGCCAGCAGAAGAGGGGGCAGCAGGGTATTGGCCCAGTACTTC. As protein: CASRRGGSRVLAQYF.

This chain uses TRBV2 with TRBJ2-3, with TRBD2 as a possible D gene (5 bases). CDR3 length: 11 residues. Germline V gene lookup returns CDR1 SNHLY and CDR2 FYNNEI. The V end lost 6 bases, the J end lost 6 bases, and 7 bases lay between the germline ends. The CDR3 DNA reads as TGTGCCAGCAGGAGGGAGGATACGCAGTATTTT. It codes for CASRREDTQYF. The full variable domain, its missing parts supplied by reference TRBV2 and TRBJ2-3, is EPEVTQTPSHQVTQMGQEVILRCVPISNHLYFYWYRQILGQKVEFLVSFYNNEISEKSEIFDDQFSVERPDGSNFTLKIRSTKLEDSAMYFCASRREDTQYFGPGTRLTVL.

The gene calls are TRBV5-6 and TRBJ2-6; D is perhaps TRBD1 (6 bases). Germline V CDR1 and CDR2: SGHDT, YYEEEE. The germline V and J ends were trimmed by 4 bases and 2 bases, with 13 bases remaining between them. The length of the CDR3 is 16 residues. CDR3 sequence (DNA): TGTGCCAGCAGCAATCAACAGGGAACTGGGGCCAACGTCCTGACTTTC. Protein: CASSNQQGTGANVLTF.

This clone was observed at least ten times. This chain joins TRBV5-6 and TRBJ1-4, with D possibly being TRBD1 (6 bases). The ends were cut back, 4 bases at V and 10 bases at J, with 17 bases in the middle. This CDR3 has 14 residues. Germline assignment: CDR1 SGHDT and CDR2 YYEEEE. The chain's CDR3 is CASSTDRHRGKLFF. In DNA, the CDR3 is TGTGCCAGCAGCACCGACAGGCATAGGGGAAAACTGTTTTTT.

The chain recombines TRBV6-5 with TRBJ1-5; D call uncertain. Per germline, CDR1 MNHEY and CDR2 SVGAGI. Trimming removed 5 bases at V and 7 bases at J, with 15 bases between. This CDR3 has 14 amino acids. The CDR3 spells CASSRSVARQPQHF. CDR3 DNA sequence: TGTGCCAGCAGTCGCAGCGTTGCGCGACAGCCCCAGCATTTT.

The genes are TRBV2 and TRBJ2-7; TRBD2 agrees at 9 bases. With V trimmed by 8 bases and J by 3 bases, 11 bases remained unmatched. The germline V gene has CDR1 SNHLY and CDR2 FYNNEI. The CDR3 runs 15 residues. In DNA, the CDR3 is TGTGCCAGCTCCTCTCTTCAGCGGGGGGTCTACGAGCAGTACGTC. Encoded protein: CASSSLQRGVYEQYV.